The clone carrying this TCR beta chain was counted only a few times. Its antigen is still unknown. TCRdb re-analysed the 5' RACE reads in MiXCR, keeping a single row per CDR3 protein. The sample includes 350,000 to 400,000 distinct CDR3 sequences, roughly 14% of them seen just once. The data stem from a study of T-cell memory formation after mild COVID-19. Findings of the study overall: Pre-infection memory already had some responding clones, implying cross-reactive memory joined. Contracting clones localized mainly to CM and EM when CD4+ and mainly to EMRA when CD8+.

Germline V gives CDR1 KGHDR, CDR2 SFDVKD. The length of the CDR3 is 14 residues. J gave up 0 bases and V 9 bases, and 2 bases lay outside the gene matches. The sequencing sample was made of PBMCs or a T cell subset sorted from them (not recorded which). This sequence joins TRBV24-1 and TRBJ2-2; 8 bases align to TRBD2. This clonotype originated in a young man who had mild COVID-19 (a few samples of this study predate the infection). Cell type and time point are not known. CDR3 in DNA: TGTGCCACCGAGGGACTAGCGAACACCGGGGAGCTGTTTTTT. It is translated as CATEGLANTGELFF.